This passage covers 20 T cell receptor beta chains from one sample sequenced in a study of T cell repertoires in cytomegalovirus infection. These TCRs are of unknown antigen specificity. TCRdb re-called the reads through MiXCR, storing one row per CDR3 protein. The table records about 920,000 distinct CDR3 sequences, about 33% of them present only once. Specimen: cultured CD8+ T cells from PBMCs, collected from culture after CMV antigen stimulation. The receptors here all came from a human donor in good health (CMV status not recorded). Some clones in this sample may be carry-over from other donors' samples.

This clonotype has just a few counts. J is TRBJ1-6 and V is TRBV6-6, with D tentatively TRBD1 (5 bases). V lost 4 bases, J lost 4 bases, and 14 bases lay in between. The CDR3 is made up of 16 amino acids. Per germline, CDR1 MNHNY and CDR2 SVGAGI (reference sequence). The DNA of the CDR3 is TGTGCCAGCAGTTCGACAGCGCAGGGATATAATTCACCCCTCCACTTT. As protein: CASSSTAQGYNSPLHF.

This clonotype was detected only a few times. The V and J genes are TRBV7-6 and TRBJ1-2; 7 bases agree with TRBD1. Germline V gene lookup returns CDR1 SGHVS and CDR2 FNYEAQ. The CDR3 is 15 residues long. V gave up 5 bases and J gave up 0 bases; unmatched junction bases: 6. In nucleotides, the CDR3 is TGTGCCAGCAGCCCCTCGACAGGGCCTAACTATGGCTACACCTTC. This codes for CASSPSTGPNYGYTF.

This clonotype was counted a few times. Written as DNA, the CDR3 is TGTGCCAGCAGTGAAGCTAACCGGGGATATAATTCACCCCTCCACTTT. Translating it yields CASSEANRGYNSPLHF. The chain recombines TRBV6-1 with TRBJ1-6; D unresolved. The V gene's germline CDR1 is MNHNS and CDR2 SASEGT. The CDR3 totals 16 residues. The germline V and J ends were trimmed by 0 bases and 4 bases, with 10 bases remaining between them.

Only a few counts were recorded for this clonotype. The chain couples TRBV7-9 to TRBJ2-1; perhaps TRBD1 as D (6 bases). The germline V gene encodes CDR1 SEHNR and CDR2 FQNEAQ (reference sequence). V was pared by 1 base and J by 9 bases, with 22 bases between. This CDR3 has 17 residues. The CDR3 coding sequence is TGTGCCAGCAGCTTAGGGGGTGGCAGGGGAAGGTTTTTTGAGCAGTTCTTC. It yields the protein CASSLGGGRGRFFEQFF. Drawing the rest from reference TRBV7-9 and TRBJ2-1, the complete variable domain is DTGVSQNPRHKITKRGQNVTFRCDPISEHNRLYWYRQTLGQGPEFLTYFQNEAQLEKSRLLSDRFSAERPKGSFSTLEIQRTEQGDSAMYLCASSLGGGRGRFFEQFFGPGTRLTVL.

This chain links TRBV19 with TRBJ1-5; no clear D. CDR3 length: 12 residues. Germline lookup yields CDR1 LNHDA and CDR2 SQIVND (reference sequence). Trimming removed 1 base from V and 9 bases from J, with 7 bases in between. The CDR3 DNA follows: TGTGCCAGTAGTATAGCGTTCCGGCCCCAGCATTTT. Protein: CASSIAFRPQHF.

This clonotype was recorded at least ten times. J is TRBJ1-5 and V is TRBV12-3 or TRBV12-4, with 10 bases that match TRBD1. There are 14 residues in the CDR3. The J segment lost 5 bases and the V segment lost 6 bases, leaving 4 bases of the junction unmatched. The CDR3 sequence is CASSPTGGYQPQHF. The CDR3 coding sequence is TGTGCCAGCAGCCCGACAGGGGGCTATCAGCCCCAGCATTTT.

This chain links TRBV6-2 or TRBV6-3 with TRBJ2-2; D unclear. Germline lookup yields CDR1 MNHEY and CDR2 SVGEGT. V lost 0 bases and J 4 bases, leaving 6 bases between the germline ends. The CDR3 loop spans 14 amino acids. The CDR3 DNA is TGTGCCAGCAGTTACTCAATGTCCACCGGGGAGCTGTTTTTT. It is translated as CASSYSMSTGELFF.

The V gene is TRBV10-3, the J gene TRBJ1-2; no reliable D call. V was trimmed by 0 bases and J by 8 bases, leaving 16 bases between them. The CDR3 contains 15 residues. From germline, CDR1 is ENHRY and CDR2 SYGVKD. CDR3 bases: TGTGCCATCAGTGAGTCAGCAAGACGGATTTGGGGCTACACCTTC. It is translated as CAISESARRIWGYTF.

This clonotype turned up a few times. The chain is built from TRBV6-5 and TRBJ2-2; D not resolved. V lost 6 bases and J 7 bases, leaving 6 bases between the germline ends. This CDR3 has 11 residues. Germline V gene data show CDR1 as MNHEY and CDR2 as SVGAGI. The CDR3 region has the DNA TGTGCCAGCAGATTCCACGGGGAGCTGTTTTTT. Its protein product is CASRFHGELFF.

This clonotype was seen once. The chain uses TRBV10-3 and TRBJ2-7; D is ambiguous. Between the trimmed V and J ends, which lost 0 bases and 6 bases, there was a span of 9 bases. Germline CDR1 reads ENHRY; CDR2 reads SYGVKD. This CDR3 comprises 13 residues. The CDR3 region has the DNA TGTGCCATCAGTGAGTCGGCGCGAGCCGAGCAGTACTTC. This sequence encodes CAISESARAEQYF.

This clonotype was counted at least ten times. Written as DNA, the CDR3 is TGTGCCAGCAGCTTAGAGGGCGGGGGGGCATTAGGTGGAAACATTCAGTACTTC. Translating gives CASSLEGGGALGGNIQYF. The rearrangement links TRBV7-8 to TRBJ2-4, with 9 nucleotides matching TRBD2. Trimming at V came to 1 base and at J to 6 bases, leaving 13 bases not matched to a gene. The CDR3 runs 18 residues. Germline V gives CDR1 SGHVS, CDR2 FQNEAQ.

This clonotype has at least ten counts. This chain uses TRBV4-1 with TRBJ1-5; perhaps TRBD1 as D (6 bases). The V gene lost 2 bases and the J gene lost 0 bases, with 20 bases spanning the gap. Germline CDR1 reads MGHRA; CDR2 reads YSYEKL. This CDR3 contains 19 residues. The CDR3 region has the DNA TGCGCCAGCAGCCAACTCCCGCAGGGGAAGGGGTATAGCAATCAGCCCCAGCATTTT. Amino acid sequence: CASSQLPQGKGYSNQPQHF.

On this clonotype: Relative to the germline gene, one junction end is altered; a read error may explain this. This chain links TRBV6-1 with TRBJ2-1; TRBD1 might be the D (5 bases). Germline CDR1 is MNHNS and CDR2 is SASEGT. There are 18 residues in the CDR3. DNA for the CDR3: TGTGCCAGCAGTGAAGGGGGCCGGATAACGAGCTCCTACAATGAGCTGTTCTTC. Encoded protein: CASSEGGRITSSYNELFF.

The V call is TRBV4-1, the J call TRBJ1-2; 9 nucleotides line up with TRBD1. J was trimmed by 4 bases and V by 0 bases; bases with no gene match: 3. Per the germline V gene, CDR1 is MGHRA and CDR2 is YSYEKL. There are 15 residues in the CDR3. CDR3 protein: CASSQEQGAAYGYTF. CDR3 coding DNA: TGCGCCAGCAGCCAAGAACAGGGGGCGGCCTATGGCTACACCTTC.

The chain employs TRBV20-1 and TRBJ2-7; TRBD2 matches at 11 bases. The CDR3 has 14 amino acids. Germline CDR1 DFQATT, CDR2 SNEGSKA (reference sequence). The J segment lost 0 bases and the V segment lost 5 bases, leaving 3 bases of the junction unmatched. The CDR3 loop is CSAGTSGSSYEQYV. Here the CDR3 DNA reads TGCAGTGCTGGGACTAGCGGCAGCTCCTACGAGCAGTACGTC.

This clonotype has more than one count but fewer than ten. The chain recombines TRBV6-1 with TRBJ2-5; 13 nucleotides agree with TRBD2. The CDR3 totals 16 residues. Germline CDR1 reads MNHNS; CDR2 reads SASEGT. Germline trimming cut 2 bases from V and 5 bases from J; bases unmatched to any gene: 5. CDR3 amino acids: CASSELTSGGRETQYF. CDR3 bases: TGTGCCAGCAGTGAATTGACTAGCGGGGGGAGGGAGACCCAGTACTTC.

The chain combines TRBV7-6 with TRBJ2-1, with TRBD2 identical over 8 bases. The V and J ends lost 5 bases and 7 bases, in that order; junction bases with no gene match: 13. Per the germline V gene, CDR1 is SGHVS and CDR2 is FNYEAQ. The CDR3 has 16 residues. The CDR3 sequence is CASSPLGAGAGNEQFF. The CDR3 region has the DNA TGTGCCAGCAGCCCCCTAGGAGCGGGGGCGGGGAATGAGCAGTTCTTC. Supplemented by reference TRBV7-6 and TRBJ2-1, the full variable domain reads GAGVSQSPRYKVTKRGQDVALRCDPISGHVSLYWYRQALGQGPEFLTYFNYEAQQDKSGLPNDRFSAERPEGSISTLTIQRTEQRDSAMYRCASSPLGAGAGNEQFFGPGTRLTVL.

This clonotype was observed many times. The rearrangement uses TRBV7-8 and TRBJ2-1; D gene ambiguous. The CDR3 sequence is 16 residues long. Trimming stripped 5 bases from V and 7 bases from J, with 21 bases between. CDR1 SGHVS and CDR2 FQNEAQ come from the germline V gene. CDR3: CASSLSGPPFHNEQFF. The CDR3 DNA follows: TGTGCCAGCAGCCTTTCCGGCCCCCCGTTCCATAATGAGCAGTTCTTC.

This chain uses TRBV11-2 with TRBJ2-5, with D perhaps matching TRBD1 (6 bases). The CDR3 is 15 amino acids. CDR1 and CDR2 (germline): SGHAT, FQNNGV. The ends were cut back, 6 bases at V and 4 bases at J, with 18 bases in the middle. CDR3 DNA sequence: TGTGCCAGCAGGGGGGCTGGAGGAACCCTAGAGACCCAGTACTTC. Translated, it gives CASRGAGGTLETQYF.

The chain joins TRBV6-5 to TRBJ2-6, with TRBD1 as a possible D gene (6 bases). Germline V gives CDR1 MNHEY, CDR2 SVGAGI. This CDR3 comprises 15 residues. V dropped 4 bases and J dropped 3 bases, with 10 bases sitting between them. The CDR3 loop is CASSFQGSGANVLTF. For the CDR3, the DNA is TGTGCCAGCAGTTTTCAGGGGAGTGGGGCCAACGTCCTGACTTTC.